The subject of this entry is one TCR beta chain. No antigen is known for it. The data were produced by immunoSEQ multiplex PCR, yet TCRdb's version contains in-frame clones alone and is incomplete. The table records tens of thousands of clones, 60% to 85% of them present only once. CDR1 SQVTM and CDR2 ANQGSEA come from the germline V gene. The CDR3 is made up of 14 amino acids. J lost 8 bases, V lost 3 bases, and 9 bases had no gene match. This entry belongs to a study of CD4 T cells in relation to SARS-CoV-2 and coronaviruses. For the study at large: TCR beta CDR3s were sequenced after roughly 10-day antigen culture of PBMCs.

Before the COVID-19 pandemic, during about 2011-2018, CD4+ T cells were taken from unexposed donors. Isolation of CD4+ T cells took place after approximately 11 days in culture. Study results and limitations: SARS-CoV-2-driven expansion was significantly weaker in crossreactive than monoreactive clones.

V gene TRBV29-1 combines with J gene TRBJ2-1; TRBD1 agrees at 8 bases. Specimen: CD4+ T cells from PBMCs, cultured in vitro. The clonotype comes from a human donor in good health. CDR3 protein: CSVDPGTGLDEQFF. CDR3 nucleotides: TGCAGCGTTGACCCCGGGACAGGATTGGATGAGCAGTTCTTC.